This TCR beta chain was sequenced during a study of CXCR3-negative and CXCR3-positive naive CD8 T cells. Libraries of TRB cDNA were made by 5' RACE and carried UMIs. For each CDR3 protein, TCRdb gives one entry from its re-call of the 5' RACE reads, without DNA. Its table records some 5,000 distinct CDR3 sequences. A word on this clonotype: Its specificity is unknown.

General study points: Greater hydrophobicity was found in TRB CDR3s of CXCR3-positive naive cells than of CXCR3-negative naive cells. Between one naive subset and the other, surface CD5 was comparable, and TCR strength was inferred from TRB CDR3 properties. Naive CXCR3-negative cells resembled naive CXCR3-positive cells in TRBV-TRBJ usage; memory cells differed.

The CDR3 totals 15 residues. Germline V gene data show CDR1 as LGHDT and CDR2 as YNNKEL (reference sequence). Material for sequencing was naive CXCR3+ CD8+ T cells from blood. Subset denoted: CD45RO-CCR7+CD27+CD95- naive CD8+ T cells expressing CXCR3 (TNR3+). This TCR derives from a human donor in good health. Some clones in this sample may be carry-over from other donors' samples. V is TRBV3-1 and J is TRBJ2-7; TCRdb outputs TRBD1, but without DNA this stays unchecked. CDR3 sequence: CASRPGQGKVYEQYF.